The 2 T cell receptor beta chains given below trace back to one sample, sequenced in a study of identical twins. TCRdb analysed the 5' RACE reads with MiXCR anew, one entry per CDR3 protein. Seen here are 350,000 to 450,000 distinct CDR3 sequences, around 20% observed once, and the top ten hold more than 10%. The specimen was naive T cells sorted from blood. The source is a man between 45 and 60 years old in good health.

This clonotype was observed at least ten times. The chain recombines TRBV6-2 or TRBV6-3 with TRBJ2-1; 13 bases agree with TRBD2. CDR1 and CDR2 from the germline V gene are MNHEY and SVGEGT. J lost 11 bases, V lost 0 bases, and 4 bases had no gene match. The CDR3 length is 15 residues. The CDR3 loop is CASSYSGTSGAKQFF. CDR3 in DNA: TGTGCCAGCAGTTACTCCGGGACTAGCGGGGCAAAGCAGTTCTTC.

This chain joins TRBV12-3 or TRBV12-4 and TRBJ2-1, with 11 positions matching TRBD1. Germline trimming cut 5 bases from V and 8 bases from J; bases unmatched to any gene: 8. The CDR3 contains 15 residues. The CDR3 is CASSIRTGGRDEQFF. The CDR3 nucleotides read TGTGCCAGCAGTATCCGGACAGGGGGCCGGGATGAGCAGTTCTTC.